Sequencing of this T cell receptor beta chain was carried out in a study of blood T cells in healthy people across ages (dated by TCRdb to 2013 to 2016). In the study overall: Template switching captured roughly one uniquely barcoded TCR beta cDNA molecule per two T cells in model experiments. To track age-related changes in TCR beta repertoire diversity, the study relied on deep sequencing normalized with unique cDNA molecular identifiers. The donors were divided into four age groups: young (average approximately 15 years), middle-aged (over 35), aged (about 60) and long-lived (approximately 74). To avoid experimental bias, donors of different ages were randomly spread across the sequencing lanes. The study analyzed two additional independent replicas of 1 million unique cDNA reads from the same blood draw for two donors, one aged 18 to 29 and one aged 80 or older. Results the study describes overall, beyond this receptor: Because profiling used bulk unsorted PBMCs, naive and antigen-experienced compartments could not be compared conclusively. Total diversity estimates from one million sequenced T cells were considered lower bounds and underestimates. A strong correlation was found between observed TCR beta diversity and the percentage of naive T cells measured by flow cytometry. Observed TCR beta diversity per million T cells fell roughly linearly with age, and a significant reduction was already apparent by age roughly 40. Because donor CMV infection status was unknown, age-related changes in expanded clonotypes were potentially confounded. Compared with the aged group, more naive CD4+ T cells, fewer expanded clones and increased TCR diversity were shown by the long-lived group, suggesting age selection.

The donors were 40 or so Caucasian individuals from Russia, aged roughly 6 to 100 years, who were systemically healthy. Ten milliliters of peripheral blood were drawn from each donor into EDTA-treated Vacutainer tubes. Ficoll-Paque density-gradient centrifugation was used to isolate PBMCs, with at least 6.5 million obtained per sample. Total RNA was extracted from PBMCs with Trizol reagent, with at least 6 micrograms obtained per sample. The percentages of naive CD45RAhigh/CD27high T cells were determined by flow cytometry on a PBMC aliquot from every donor. This clonotype has more than one count but fewer than ten. Its antigen is not yet known. Per-base qualities were not stored, and no clone one base away is much larger. Libraries were prepared through 5' RACE. The sequencing machine was an Illumina HiSeq 2500. A second PCR of roughly 7 to 11 cycles was performed with a sample-barcoded 5' primer and a J-beta primer mix. A unique molecular identifier was introduced onto each TCR beta cDNA molecule by a template-switch 5' adaptor carrying 12 random nucleotides. Each sample yielded at least 3 million CDR3-containing paired-end reads. First-strand cDNA was synthesized from all RNA with the Mint cDNA synthesis kit, primed by a TRBC-specific oligonucleotide. Following uracil-DNA glycosylase treatment, all cDNA underwent a first 18-cycle PCR with the universal primers M1SS and BC2_uni_R. Under the source paper's analysis protocol: Normalization of each sample was performed by random selection of 1 million high-quality reads, each carrying a distinct molecular identifier. Reads sharing molecular identifiers were discarded rather than binned into consensus sequences. MiTCR, with a Q25 quality threshold and the strictest error-elimination algorithm, was used for CDR3 identification, clonotype clustering and error correction. Lower-bound total TCR beta diversity was estimated with a nonparametric unseen species model using Euler transformation. TCRdb ran its own pipeline on the public reads, namely fastp trimming at Q25 and MiXCR clone calling, and kept in-frame beta chains. Entries are consolidated by CDR3 protein sequence, retaining the most common genes and DNA. These V and J calls rely on TCRdb rather than the paper's analysis. The sample table contains about 1 million distinct CDR3 sequences; only one count was recorded for 45% of them. Approximately 17% of the sample is in the top ten clones.

The material sequenced was blood. The sequence derives from a woman aged 60 to 75 in good health.

The CDR3: CSVLLGTSGSTDTQYF. DNA sequence: TGCAGCGTCCTTCTCGGGACTAGCGGATCCACAGATACGCAGTATTTT. This chain joins TRBV29-1 to TRBJ2-3; a stretch of 11 junction bases matches TRBD2. There are 16 amino acids in the CDR3, from cysteine to phenylalanine inclusive. This entry keeps only the CDR3 DNA: 48 bases, framed from base 1. Sequences SQVTM (CDR1) and ANQGSEA (CDR2) are obtained from the germline V gene. Trimming removed 6 bases from V and 2 bases from J; the gene matches leave 10 bases unexplained.